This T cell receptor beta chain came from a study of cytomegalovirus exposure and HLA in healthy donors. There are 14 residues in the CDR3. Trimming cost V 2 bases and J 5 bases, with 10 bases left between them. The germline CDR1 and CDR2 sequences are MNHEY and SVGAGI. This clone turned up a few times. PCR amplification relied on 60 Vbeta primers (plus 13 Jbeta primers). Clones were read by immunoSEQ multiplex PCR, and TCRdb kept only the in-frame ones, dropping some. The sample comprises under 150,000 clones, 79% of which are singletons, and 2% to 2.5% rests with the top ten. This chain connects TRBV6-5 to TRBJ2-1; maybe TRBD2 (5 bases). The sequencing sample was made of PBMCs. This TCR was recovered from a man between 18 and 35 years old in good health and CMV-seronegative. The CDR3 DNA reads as TGTGCCAGCAGTTACGGGCGGGTCAACAATGAGCAGTTCTTC. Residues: CASSYGRVNNEQFF.